A single count supports the clone carrying this T cell receptor beta chain. Clones were sequenced by immunoSEQ multiplex PCR, and TCRdb holds only the in-frame ones, with some missing. The data contain around 99,000 clones, 85% to 95% of them seen just once; the ten biggest clones take up about 2.4%. The source of the sample is a study of T cell changes during pregnancy in multiple sclerosis. V lost 2 bases and J 6 bases, leaving 8 bases between the germline ends. The CDR3 covers 11 residues. Germline CDR1 GTSNPN, CDR2 SVGIG (reference sequence). This chain joins TRBV30 and TRBJ2-7, with a tentative D call TRBD1 (5 bases). Sample: peripheral blood, taken in the first trimester of pregnancy. This TCR came from a female donor with multiple sclerosis, enrolled in a pregnancy study. This CDR3 is CAWSPGFEQYF. The CDR3 region has the DNA TGTGCCTGGAGTCCAGGGTTCGAGCAGTACTTC.